What follows are 17 T cell receptor beta chains derived from one specimen sequenced in a study of shared clonotypes between healthy human individuals. The protocol was immunoSEQ multiplex PCR, while the TCRdb copy is restricted to in-frame clones and leaves out a portion. The data contain some 2,000,000 clones, about 95% of them singletons. The source material was naive CD4+ T cells sorted from blood. Subset reported: CD45RA+ positively selected. These receptors were taken from a man younger than 30 in good health.

As concerns this clone: Other nucleotide sequences from this sample produce the same CDR3. CDR3 in DNA: TGTGCCAGCAGTGAAGTATGGGAAAACATTCAGTACTTC. This translates into CASSEVWENIQYF. The chain couples TRBV6-1 to TRBJ2-4; D is unclear. Germline V lookup: CDR1 MNHNS, CDR2 SASEGT. Trimming removed 1 base from V and 5 bases from J, with 6 bases in between. CDR3 length equals 13 residues.

The V call is TRBV10-1, the J call TRBJ2-7; D gene unclear. Germline assignment: CDR1 WNHNN and CDR2 SYGVQD (reference sequence). The CDR3 runs to 14 residues. V lost 0 bases to trimming and J lost 3 bases, with 9 bases between them. The CDR3 nucleotides are TGCGCCAGCAGTGAGTCGCCCAGAGACTACGAGCAGTACTTC. It codes for CASSESPRDYEQYF.

This chain joins TRBV25-1 and TRBJ2-1; no firm D call. The germline CDR1 and CDR2 sequences are MGHDK and SYGVNS. The V end was cut by 3 bases, the J end by 3 bases, with 6 bases between. The CDR3 consists of 13 residues. CDR3 in DNA: TGTGCCAGCAGTGAGCCCGGCTACAATGAGCAGTTCTTC. Translating gives CASSEPGYNEQFF.

This chain connects TRBV7-9 to TRBJ2-1, with 9 bases lining up with TRBD2. Germline values: CDR1 SEHNR, CDR2 FQNEAQ (reference sequence). There are 16 residues in the CDR3. With V trimmed by 0 bases and J by 4 bases, 4 bases remained unmatched. The CDR3 here is CASSLAWREGYNEQFF. The CDR3, as DNA: TGTGCCAGCAGCTTAGCGTGGCGGGAGGGATACAATGAGCAGTTCTTC.

The chain uses TRBV4-2 and TRBJ2-2, with D unresolved. Trimming pared 0 bases from V and 6 bases from J, leaving 2 bases between. CDR1 and CDR2 from the germline V gene are LGHNA and YNFKEQ. CDR3 length: 12 amino acids. CDR3 sequence reads: CASSQDAGELFF. The CDR3 nucleotides read TGTGCCAGCAGCCAAGATGCCGGGGAGCTGTTTTTT.

CDR3: CASGRADEAFF. The CDR3, as DNA: TGTGCCAGCGGGAGGGCCGATGAAGCTTTCTTT. The chain employs TRBV7-2 and TRBJ1-1; no firm D call. The CDR3 covers 11 residues. The V end was cut by 8 bases, the J end by 7 bases, with 11 bases between. Germline CDR1 reads SGHTA; CDR2 reads FQGNSA.

This chain uses TRBV6-5 with TRBJ1-2; D ambiguous. Germline V gene sequence: CDR1 MNHEY, CDR2 SVGAGI. The V end lost 0 bases, the J end lost 7 bases, and 12 bases lay between the germline ends. This CDR3 has 14 amino acids. CDR3 in amino acids: CASSYSADLSGYTF. The CDR3 bases are TGTGCCAGCAGTTACTCTGCTGATCTGTCTGGCTACACCTTC.

The V gene is TRBV28, the J gene TRBJ1-5; weak D call: TRBD1 (5 bases). The CDR3 runs to 11 residues. V was pared by 9 bases and J by 7 bases, with 10 bases between. Germline V lookup: CDR1 MDHEN, CDR2 SYDVKM. The CDR3 loop reads CASLGDQPQHF. The CDR3 region has the DNA TGTGCCAGTTTAGGGGACCAGCCCCAGCATTTT.

The rearrangement joins TRBV27 to TRBJ2-3, with D maybe TRBD2 (8 bases). This CDR3 comprises 18 residues. In germline, CDR1 is MNHEY, CDR2 SMNVEV (reference sequence). V was cut by 1 base and J by 4 bases, with 21 bases left in between. The CDR3 sequence: CASSLFGNRGLGSDTQYF. The DNA for the CDR3 is TGTGCCAGCAGTTTATTCGGTAACAGGGGACTAGGGTCAGATACGCAGTATTTT.

The chain carries TRBV9 and TRBJ1-5, with 8 bases aligning to TRBD1. The CDR3 totals 15 residues. Germline V lookup: CDR1 SGDLS, CDR2 YYNGEE. Unmatched junction bases numbered 6, after V lost 0 bases and J lost 7 bases. The CDR3 is CASSVGQGAWQPQHF. CDR3 coding DNA: TGTGCCAGCAGCGTAGGCCAGGGGGCTTGGCAGCCCCAGCATTTT.

The V call is TRBV25-1, the J call TRBJ1-2, with unresolved D. CDR3 length: 12 residues. Trimming shortened V by 1 base and J by 6 bases, and 6 bases separated the two germline ends. From germline, CDR1 is MGHDK and CDR2 SYGVNS. In DNA, the CDR3 is TGTGCCAGCAGTGAATTCGGGAATGGCTACACCTTC. Translated, it gives CASSEFGNGYTF.

The rearrangement joins TRBV5-4 to TRBJ2-1; D might be TRBD1 (5 bases). CDR3 length: 15 amino acids. CDR1 and CDR2 (germline): SGHNT, YYREEE (reference sequence). Trimming removed 0 bases from V and 4 bases from J, with 11 bases in between. The chain's CDR3 is CASSLGPREYNEQFF. The DNA of the CDR3 is TGTGCCAGCAGCTTGGGGCCCAGGGAATACAATGAGCAGTTCTTC.

The chain combines TRBV7-9 with TRBJ1-4; tentative D call: TRBD1 (6 bases). Germline V CDR1 and CDR2: SEHNR, FQNEAQ (reference sequence). The CDR3 is 15 residues long. Trimming took off 4 bases at V and 1 base at J, with 10 bases between the two ends. The CDR3 is CASSSTGLTNEKLFF. CDR3 DNA sequence: TGTGCCAGCAGCTCTACAGGGTTAACTAATGAAAAACTGTTTTTT.

The chain uses TRBV5-6 and TRBJ2-5; D gene uncertain. Trimming took off 4 bases at V and 0 bases at J, with 7 bases between the two ends. Germline V gene data show CDR1 as SGHDT and CDR2 as YYEEEE. The length of the CDR3 is 13 residues. In DNA, the CDR3 is TGTGCCAGCAGCCCCTCAAACCAAGAGACCCAGTACTTC. It is translated as CASSPSNQETQYF.

This chain joins TRBV2 and TRBJ2-5, with TRBD1 matching 8 bases. The germline CDR1 and CDR2 sequences are SNHLY and FYNNEI. The CDR3 has 13 residues. Losses at the gene ends were 10 bases for V and 4 bases for J; bases not matched to a gene: 8. CDR3 nucleotide sequence: TGTGCCACCTGCAGGGGGCCAGGAGAGACCCAGTACTTC. This translates into CATCRGPGETQYF.

The V call is TRBV7-2, the J call TRBJ1-2; the D gene is possibly TRBD1 (5 bases). The CDR3 totals 15 residues. Trimming pared 1 base from V and 7 bases from J, leaving 16 bases between. From germline, CDR1 is SGHTA and CDR2 FQGNSA. CDR3 bases: TGTGCCAGCAGCTTAGACCAGGGCAGTTATCGTGGCTACACCTTC. Translation gives CASSLDQGSYRGYTF. The variable domain in full, with the rest retrieved from reference TRBV7-2 and TRBJ1-2, is GAGVSQSPSNKVTEKGKDVELRCDPISGHTALYWYRQSLGQGLEFLIYFQGNSAPDKSGLPSDRFSAERTGGSVSTLTIQRTQQEDSAVYLCASSLDQGSYRGYTFGSGTRLTVV.

V is TRBV4-2 and J is TRBJ1-2; D unresolved. This CDR3 has 14 amino acids. Germline CDR1 reads LGHNA; CDR2 reads YNFKEQ. V was pared by 0 bases and J by 4 bases, with 9 bases between. CDR3 region: CASSQDLQPYGYTF. The CDR3 bases are TGTGCCAGCAGCCAAGATTTGCAGCCCTATGGCTACACCTTC.